This is a list of T cell receptor beta chains from one sample in a study of blood T cell repertoires in COVID-19. The protocol was immunoSEQ multiplex PCR, while the TCRdb copy is restricted to in-frame clones and leaves out a portion. The sample yields approximately 140,000 clones, around 90% seen once. The source material was peripheral blood. These receptors were collected from a woman aged 60-75 years with acute or convalescent COVID-19. The CDR3 runs from the conserved cysteine through the conserved F or W. D genes are given only for firm matches. The listing skips clone size in some rows; elsewhere it reads once, few, many or a size class.

>-|-|TRBV7-2|TRBJ1-5
TGTGCCAGCAGCTTAGATGGCAGGGGTAATCAGCCCCAGCATTTT
CASSLDGRGNQPQHF
>-|-|TRBV3-1/TRBV3-2|TRBJ2-1
TGTGCCAGCAGCCAAGATGGAGGGACCCCGTATGAGCAGTTCTTC
CASSQDGGTPYEQFF
>-|-|TRBV6-2/TRBV6-3|TRBJ2-6
TGTGCCAGCAGTTACGTTCGGAGCTCTGGGGCCAACGTCCTGACTTTC
CASSYVRSSGANVLTF
>TRBD2|-|TRBV10-3|TRBJ2-5
TGTGCCATAGGACTAGCCTCAGAGACCCAGTACTTC
CAIGLASETQYF
>-|-|TRBV14|TRBJ1-2
TGTGCCAGCAGCCAACTGGGCCGAGTCAACTATGGCTACACCTTC
CASSQLGRVNYGYTF
>-|-|TRBV11-3|TRBJ1-1
TGTGCCAGCAGCTTAGATAGAGACACTGAAGCTTTCTTT
CASSLDRDTEAFF
>-|-|TRBV5-1|TRBJ1-2
TGCGCCAGCAGTCCCCAGGTGGCAGAGTATGGCTACACCTTC
CASSPQVAEYGYTF
>-|once|TRBV5-1|TRBJ2-5
TGCGCCAGCAGAATTCTAGGGGGTGAGCGGGAGACCCAGTACTTC
CASRILGGERETQYF
>-|-|TRBV5-5|TRBJ1-3
TGTGCCAGCAGCAATACAGGGCGGACTGGAAACACCATATATTTT
CASSNTGRTGNTIYF
>-|-|TRBV5-6|TRBJ2-6
TGTGCCAGCAGGCGCTCTGGGGCCAACGTCCTGACTTTC
CASRRSGANVLTF
>TRBD1|-|TRBV28|TRBJ2-7
TGTGCCAGCACCACGGAAGGACAGGGAACCCCCTGGAAGTACTTC
CASTTEGQGTPWKYF
>-|-|TRBV7-2|TRBJ1-6
TGTGCCAGCAACCCGGGGTATAATTCACCCCTCCACTTT
CASNPGYNSPLHF
>-|few|TRBV15|TRBJ1-2
TGTGCCACCAGCACGACAGCTAACTATGGCTACACCTTC
CATSTTANYGYTF